The following is a TCR beta chain sequence with its context. Its target is not known. The sample's treatment: roughly 20 received Ad26.COV2.S at low or high dose, single or two shots; roughly 5 received placebo; per-sample allocation not given. Samples came from day 63 after the first vaccine or placebo injection. The data stem from a study of Ad26.COV2.S vaccination and SARS-CoV-2 variants. Trimming cost V 1 base and J 6 bases; bases outside gene matches: 2. The CDR3 sequence is 14 residues long. Germline V gene lookup returns CDR1 LGHDT and CDR2 YNNKEL (reference sequence). Method: immunoSEQ multiplex PCR; TCRdb's copy keeps in-frame clones and lacks some. The table lists 510,000 or so clones, roughly 87% of them singletons, with around 13% in the top ten. Study-level results: Assessments of TCR breadth and depth may have underestimated the total T cell responses.

The sample consisted of peripheral blood, taken in a trial of Ad26.COV2.S vaccine versus placebo. The receptor's source is a person between 18 and 65 years old who received the Ad26.COV2.S COVID-19 vaccine or a placebo. The V gene is TRBV3-1 (or the pseudogene TRBV3-2), the J gene TRBJ2-7; 11 bases are a match to TRBD1. Here the CDR3 reads CASSQGTGGCEQYF. For the CDR3, the DNA is TGTGCCAGCAGCCAAGGGACAGGGGGCTGCGAGCAGTACTTC.